The 17 T cell receptor beta chains presented below share a single source sample, sequenced in a study of T cells in Graves' hyperthyroidism and ophthalmopathy. Amplification of TCR beta CDR3 regions was performed using RNA transcripts as template. HTBI primers drove first-round RT-PCR of the TCR CDR3. TCRdb reprocessed the multiplex PCR reads via MiXCR and lists one record per CDR3 protein. The data show 550,000 to 600,000 distinct CDR3 sequences, over 15% seen once. Sequenced material: blood. All receptors come from a young woman with Graves' hyperthyroidism.

This clonotype was detected ten times or more. The chain employs TRBV27 and TRBJ1-5; 10 positions match TRBD1. CDR1 is MNHEY, CDR2 SMNVEV, per germline (reference sequence). Trimming removed 5 bases from V and 0 bases from J; junction bases left unmatched: 7. This CDR3 spans 17 amino acids. The CDR3 region is CASSIDRGRHSNQPQHF. In nucleotides, the CDR3 is TGTGCCAGCAGTATCGACAGGGGGCGGCATAGCAATCAGCCCCAGCATTTT.

This clonotype was counted a few times. A much larger clone lies a single base off, so this may be a read error. V is TRBV5-1 and J is TRBJ2-5, with TRBD2 matching 10 bases. Unmatched junction bases numbered 4, after V lost 0 bases and J lost 5 bases. This CDR3 is 15 amino acids long. Germline V gene lookup returns CDR1 SGHRS and CDR2 YFSETQ. Here the CDR3 reads CASSLVLAGRETQYF. CDR3 nucleotide sequence: TGCGCCAGCAGCTTGGTACTAGCGGGACGGGAGACCCAGTACTTC.

This clonotype was seen more than once but under ten times. The chain links TRBV4-1 to TRBJ2-1; TRBD1 is a possible D gene (6 bases). The CDR3 has 15 residues. With 1 base removed from V and 1 base from J, the gap between germline ends came to 8 bases. Germline loops: CDR1 MGHRA, CDR2 YSYEKL. CDR3 sequence reads: CASSQVGGSYNEQFF. CDR3 DNA: TGCGCCAGCAGCCAAGTAGGGGGTTCCTACAATGAGCAGTTCTTC.

The chain combines TRBV9 with TRBJ1-6, with D possibly TRBD1 on 5 matching bases. Germline loops: CDR1 SGDLS, CDR2 YYNGEE. V was shortened by 0 bases and J by 3 bases, with 7 bases between the two germline ends. The CDR3 extends over 15 amino acids. The CDR3 DNA reads TGTGCCAGCAGCGTAGGCGGGGGCTATAATTCACCCCTCCACTTT. It translates to CASSVGGGYNSPLHF.

This clonotype appeared many times. V gene TRBV28 combines with J gene TRBJ2-5; 8 positions agree with TRBD1. The ends lost 6 bases at V and 2 bases at J; junction bases unmatched: 5. This CDR3 is 14 amino acids long. CDR1 and CDR2 (germline): MDHEN, SYDVKM. The CDR3 DNA is TGTGCCAGCAGCCCAGGGGGCCTACAAGAGACCCAGTACTTC. Its translation is CASSPGGLQETQYF.

The chain carries TRBV25-1 and TRBJ2-3; 8 bases align to TRBD2. Losses at the gene ends were 4 bases for V and 11 bases for J; bases not matched to a gene: 8. Germline CDR1 and CDR2: MGHDK and SYGVNS. The CDR3 contains 13 residues. This chain's CDR3 is CASSAGLARGQYF. CDR3 sequence (DNA): TGTGCCAGCAGTGCTGGACTAGCTCGGGGGCAGTATTTT.

This clonotype occurred a few times. This sequence joins TRBV29-1 and TRBJ2-1, with D tentatively TRBD1 (5 bases). Germline V lookup: CDR1 SQVTM, CDR2 ANQGSEA. The CDR3 has 15 amino acids. V was shortened by 3 bases and J by 3 bases, with 15 bases between the two germline ends. The CDR3 nucleotides are TGCAGCGTTGATCAGGGTTGGATGGACTACAATGAGCAGTTCTTC. Translated: CSVDQGWMDYNEQFF.

The chain couples TRBV11-2 to TRBJ2-3; D is uncertain. V lost 4 bases to trimming and J lost 6 bases, with 11 bases between them. CDR3 length: 13 amino acids. Germline V gene lookup returns CDR1 SGHAT and CDR2 FQNNGV. The CDR3 DNA sequence: TGTGCCAGCAGCTCCTGGTCGCTGGATACGCAGTATTTT. It translates to CASSSWSLDTQYF.

The chain recombines TRBV20-1 with TRBJ1-2, with 9 bases lining up with TRBD1. CDR1 and CDR2 from the germline V gene are DFQATT and SNEGSKA (reference sequence). The ends lost 1 base at V and 6 bases at J; junction bases unmatched: 6. This CDR3 has 14 amino acids. The CDR3 region is CSARVTGGHDGYTF. The CDR3 bases are TGCAGTGCTAGAGTGACAGGGGGACATGATGGCTACACCTTC.

This clonotype was counted many times. The V gene is TRBV28, the J gene TRBJ2-1, with D hard to call. CDR1 and CDR2 (germline): MDHEN, SYDVKM. V lost 6 bases to trimming and J lost 2 bases, with 8 bases between them. CDR3 length: 13 residues. The CDR3 region has the DNA TGTGCCAGCAGCCCGTCTGCCTACAATGAGCAGTTCTTC. This sequence encodes CASSPSAYNEQFF.

This clonotype was picked up one time. The chain has TRBV28 and TRBJ2-2; perhaps TRBD2 as D (6 bases). The V end was cut by 6 bases, the J end by 0 bases, with 14 bases between. The V gene's germline CDR1 is MDHEN and CDR2 SYDVKM. There are 16 residues in the CDR3. CDR3 nucleotide sequence: TGTGCCAGCAGATCTCCCACTAGCTCGAACACCGGGGAGCTGTTTTTT. This translates into CASRSPTSSNTGELFF.

The chain joins TRBV4-3 to TRBJ2-3; D is uncertain. The V gene lost 1 base and the J gene lost 4 bases, with 9 bases spanning the gap. Per germline, CDR1 LGHNA and CDR2 YSLEER. The CDR3 loop spans 14 amino acids. The CDR3 spells CASSQARAADTQYF. CDR3 bases: TGCGCCAGCAGCCAAGCAAGGGCGGCAGATACGCAGTATTTT.

On this clonotype: A much bigger clone sits one base away, suggesting this may be a read error. V gene TRBV6-4 combines with J gene TRBJ2-3, with 7 bases aligning to TRBD2. The CDR3 loop spans 16 amino acids. J gave up 4 bases and V 2 bases, and 9 bases lay outside the gene matches. The germline gives CDR1 MRHNA, CDR2 SNTAGT. CDR3 DNA sequence: TGTGCCAGCAGTGACCATACTAGCGTGGGGGCAGATACGCAGTATTTT. The encoded protein is CASSDHTSVGADTQYF.

Many counts were recorded for this clonotype. One end of the junction does not line up with germline, which may come from a read error. V gene TRBV2 combines with J gene TRBJ2-3; 9 bases match TRBD2. The CDR3 sequence is 14 residues long. Germline CDR1 is SNHLY and CDR2 is FYNNEI. CDR3 region: CASREGLAMDTQYF. CDR3 coding DNA: TGTGCCAGCAGGGAAGGACTAGCGATGGATACGCAGTATTTT.

This clonotype was detected a few times. This chain connects TRBV20-1 to TRBJ2-7; D is possibly TRBD2 (6 bases). The CDR3 extends over 13 amino acids. CDR1 and CDR2 from the germline V gene are DFQATT and SNEGSKA (reference sequence). The V end lost 5 bases, the J end lost 4 bases, and 15 bases lay between the germline ends. The CDR3 DNA sequence: TGCAGTGCTGGGTTCAGGCGGGAATACGAGCAGTACTTC. This sequence encodes CSAGFRREYEQYF.

This clonotype was seen many times. The V gene is TRBV2, the J gene TRBJ2-5; D not resolved. Germline loops: CDR1 SNHLY, CDR2 FYNNEI. The CDR3 is made up of 12 amino acids. Trimming took 7 bases from V and 5 from J, leaving 11 bases between them. In nucleotides, the CDR3 is TGTGCCAGCATCCGTGGTGGGGAGACCCAGTACTTC. Its translation: CASIRGGETQYF.

A few counts support this clonotype. This chain connects TRBV6-2 or TRBV6-3 to TRBJ2-2; 7 nucleotides agree with TRBD2. Looked up from germline, CDR1 is MNHEY and CDR2 is SVGEGT. V shed 2 bases, J shed 6 bases, and the junction held 6 bases outside the gene matches. This CDR3 contains 15 residues. In DNA, the CDR3 is TGTGCCAGCAGTTACGTTGGTCTAGCGGCCGGGGAGCTGTTTTTT. Translation gives CASSYVGLAAGELFF.